This T cell receptor (beta chain) was identified during a study of radiation and T cells in renal cell carcinoma. This CDR3 comprises 17 residues. The germline CDR1 and CDR2 sequences are MNHNS and SASEGT. V lost 2 bases to trimming and J lost 5 bases; unmatched junction nucleotides: 10. The time point: blood 2 weeks post-SBRT. Treatment reported: 15 Gy SBRT to primary tumor, nephrectomy 4 weeks later. Blood was sampled at baseline, 2 weeks and 4 weeks after SBRT. Concerning this clone itself: Its antigen is undetermined.

Produced via immunoSEQ multiplex PCR; TCRdb's table is partial and in-frame only. The data hold 120,000 or so clones, with 75% to 90% observed a single time. Study-wide points: Pretreatment tumor biopsies were lacking, so baseline clonotypes are unknown.

This TCR was sampled from a woman aged 60-70 years with renal cell carcinoma. Sequencing was performed on blood, taken from a patient whose treatment included radiotherapy and nephrectomy. The chain carries TRBV6-1 and TRBJ2-1, with TRBD2 identical over 9 bases. For the CDR3, the DNA is TGTGCCAGCAGTGAATATTTAGCGGGAGTAGGGGACAATGAGCAGTTCTTC. Protein sequence: CASSEYLAGVGDNEQFF.